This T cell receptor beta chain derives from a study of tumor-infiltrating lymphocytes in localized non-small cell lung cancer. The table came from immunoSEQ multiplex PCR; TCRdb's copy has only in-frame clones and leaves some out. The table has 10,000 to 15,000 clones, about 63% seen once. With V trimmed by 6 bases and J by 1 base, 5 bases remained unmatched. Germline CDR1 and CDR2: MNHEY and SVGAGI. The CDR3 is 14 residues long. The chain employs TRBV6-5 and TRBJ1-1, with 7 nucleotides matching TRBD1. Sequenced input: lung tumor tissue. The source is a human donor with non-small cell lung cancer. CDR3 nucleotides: TGTGCCAGCAGATCGAGACAGGGGAACACTGAAGCTTTCTTT. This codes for CASRSRQGNTEAFF.